The 14 T cell receptor beta chains listed next were all sequenced from one sample in a study of T cells in Graves' hyperthyroidism and ophthalmopathy. Amplification of TCR beta CDR3 regions used RNA as the template. An initial round of RT-PCR targeting the TCR CDR3 relied on the HTBI primer set. MiXCR was run by TCRdb on the multiplex PCR reads, yielding one entry per CDR3 protein. Of about 130,000 distinct CDR3 sequences in the sample, more than 20% are singletons; the top ten hold around two thirds. The sequencing sample was made of blood. These receptor sequences come from a woman in her forties or fifties with Graves' hyperthyroidism that later progressed to Graves' ophthalmopathy.

This clonotype was seen a single time. V and J are TRBV12-3 or TRBV12-4 and TRBJ2-5; D is perhaps TRBD1 (5 bases). This CDR3 is built from 13 residues. Trimming took off 4 bases at V and 4 bases at J, with 10 bases between the two ends. Here the CDR3 DNA reads TGTGCCAGCAGTTATAGGGGTTCAGAGACCCAGTACTTC. Translating it yields CASSYRGSETQYF.

This clonotype was detected ten times or more. The chain links TRBV12-3 or TRBV12-4 to TRBJ2-5, with TRBD1 as a possible D gene (6 bases). Between the trimmed V and J ends, which lost 8 bases and 5 bases, there was a span of 15 bases. There are 13 residues in the CDR3. The CDR3 sequence: CASARQEQETQYF. As DNA, the CDR3 is TGTGCCAGCGCCCGACAGGAACAGGAGACCCAGTACTTC.

This clonotype was detected ten times or more. The genes are TRBV30 and TRBJ2-3; D is possibly TRBD2 (6 bases). The V and J ends lost 5 bases and 4 bases respectively, with 16 bases between them. Looked up from germline, CDR1 is GTSNPN and CDR2 is SVGIG (reference sequence). This CDR3 spans 14 amino acids. In DNA form, the CDR3 reads TGTGCCTGGGGCTCCACGGGAGTTGCAGATACGCAGTATTTT. Translating it yields CAWGSTGVADTQYF.

This clonotype occurred a few times. This chain links TRBV7-2 with TRBJ2-7, with 14 positions matching TRBD2. J was trimmed by 8 bases and V by 6 bases; bases with no gene match: 12. The CDR3 contains 16 residues. Germline lookup yields CDR1 SGHTA and CDR2 FQGNSA. CDR3 nucleotide sequence: TGTGCCAGCAGTCAACCGCCGGGACTAGCGGGAGTCAAGCAGTACTTC. Translation gives CASSQPPGLAGVKQYF.

The rearrangement joins TRBV3-1 to TRBJ2-5; D perhaps matches TRBD2 (5 bases). This CDR3 is 15 amino acids long. V was shortened by 0 bases and J by 5 bases, with 13 bases between the two germline ends. Germline values: CDR1 LGHDT, CDR2 YNNKEL (reference sequence). The CDR3, as DNA: TGTGCCAGCAGCCAAGAACGACTAATACATGAGACCCAGTACTTC. Translated: CASSQERLIHETQYF.

V gene TRBV2 combines with J gene TRBJ1-6; 10 nucleotides agree with TRBD1. Germline loops: CDR1 SNHLY, CDR2 FYNNEI. J lost 9 bases, V lost 0 bases, and 8 bases had no gene match. CDR3 length equals 17 residues. In DNA form, the CDR3 reads TGTGCCAGCAGTGAAGCGTACGCGAGGACAGGGGGTTCACCCCTCCACTTT. Its protein product is CASSEAYARTGGSPLHF.

The J gene is TRBJ2-1, the V gene TRBV20-1; D uncertain. The CDR3 contains 15 residues. The germline CDR1 and CDR2 sequences are DFQATT and SNEGSKA (reference sequence). V lost 1 base and J 6 bases, leaving 16 bases between the germline ends. CDR3 region: CSARGQWVSFNEQFF. For the CDR3, the DNA is TGCAGTGCTAGAGGTCAGTGGGTTAGCTTCAATGAGCAGTTCTTC.

This clonotype has ten or more counts. The V gene is TRBV7-9, the J gene TRBJ2-4, with TRBD1 as a possible D gene (6 bases). Germline assignment: CDR1 SEHNR and CDR2 FQNEAQ (reference sequence). V gave up 5 bases and J gave up 7 bases, with 15 bases separating them. The CDR3 runs to 14 residues. The CDR3 DNA reads as TGTGCCAGCAGCCGAACCAGGGGCGGGAACATTCAGTACTTC. It yields the protein CASSRTRGGNIQYF.

This clonotype was counted many times. V and J are TRBV11-2 and TRBJ2-2; 8 nucleotides match TRBD2. CDR3 length: 14 residues. V was pared by 5 bases and J by 4 bases, with 3 bases of the junction left unmatched. CDR1 is SGHAT and CDR2 is FQNNGV in the germline V gene. For the CDR3, the DNA is TGTGCCAGCAGCGTCGGGAGGGGCACCGGGGAGCTGTTTTTT. Translated: CASSVGRGTGELFF.

The CDR3 nucleotides are TGTGCCAGCAGCTTAGCAGGGGGGGACTACTACGAGCAGTACTTC. Protein sequence: CASSLAGGDYYEQYF. The chain couples TRBV7-2 to TRBJ2-7; weak D call: TRBD2 (7 bases). Trimming removed 0 bases from V and 3 bases from J, with 12 bases in between. Looked up from germline, CDR1 is SGHTA and CDR2 is FQGNSA. The CDR3 extends over 15 amino acids.

There are a few counts of this clonotype. The V gene is TRBV20-1, the J gene TRBJ2-1, with D perhaps TRBD1 or TRBD2 (5 bases each). Germline assignment: CDR1 DFQATT and CDR2 SNEGSKA (reference sequence). The CDR3 covers 13 residues. The CDR3 DNA reads as TGCGGCTCCATGGGGGAGTTTAGGAATGAGCAGTTCTTC. Its protein is CGSMGEFRNEQFF.

Many counts were recorded for this clonotype. The rearrangement uses TRBV20-1 and TRBJ2-5; 8 bases line up with TRBD2. This CDR3 region has 14 residues. Germline V gene lookup returns CDR1 DFQATT and CDR2 SNEGSKA (reference sequence). Unmatched junction bases numbered 10, after V lost 5 bases and J lost 5 bases. In DNA form, the CDR3 reads TGCAGTGCTCGCTGGGACGGCGGGGGGGAGACCCAGTACTTC. This gives the protein CSARWDGGGETQYF.

This clonotype was observed many times. The chain is built from TRBV20-1 and TRBJ2-3; D is unclear. This CDR3 is built from 12 residues. Germline values: CDR1 DFQATT, CDR2 SNEGSKA (reference sequence). V was cut by 1 base and J by 4 bases, with 6 bases left in between. CDR3 coding DNA: TGCAGTGCTAGAGGCTGGTCAGATACGCAGTATTTT. It codes for CSARGWSDTQYF.

The genes are TRBV19 and TRBJ2-3, with 8 bases lining up with TRBD2. Germline lookup yields CDR1 LNHDA and CDR2 SQIVND (reference sequence). This CDR3 has 14 residues. J gave up 4 bases and V 9 bases, and 9 bases lay outside the gene matches. CDR3 residues: CASARSGRPDTQYF. The CDR3 DNA reads as TGTGCCAGCGCCCGCAGCGGGAGACCAGATACGCAGTATTTT.